This passage covers 6 T cell receptor beta chains from one sample sequenced in a study of blood T cell repertoires in COVID-19. Sequenced by immunoSEQ multiplex PCR; TCRdb stores in-frame clones only, minus some. The top ten clones hold around 10% of a sample with 65,000 or so clones, roughly 87% of them seen once. Sequences were obtained from peripheral blood. The receptors shown here come from a human donor with acute or convalescent COVID-19. The donor label of this sample is uncertain.

The chain employs TRBV25-1 and TRBJ2-3; the match to TRBD1 covers 9 bases. CDR3 size: 15 residues. The V and J ends lost 9 bases and 2 bases, in that order; junction bases with no gene match: 9. CDR1 is MGHDK, CDR2 SYGVNS, per germline. Here the CDR3 reads CASSWTGEITDTQYF. The CDR3 DNA is TGTGCCAGTTCCTGGACAGGGGAGATCACAGATACGCAGTATTTT.

The CDR3 loop is CASSSTRGTEQFF. The CDR3 region has the DNA TGTGCCAGCAGCTCCACCCGGGGGACTGAGCAGTTCTTC. V is TRBV5-4 and J is TRBJ2-1; a possible D gene is TRBD2 (6 bases). The CDR3 runs 13 residues. Germline lookup yields CDR1 SGHNT and CDR2 YYREEE (reference sequence). The V gene lost 3 bases and the J gene lost 9 bases, with 13 bases spanning the gap.

The rearrangement uses TRBV6-6 and TRBJ2-2, with TRBD1 identical over 7 bases. V lost 6 bases and J lost 7; bases outside the gene matches: 8. The CDR3 runs 14 residues. Germline V gene data show CDR1 as MNHNY and CDR2 as SVGAGI (reference sequence). The CDR3, as DNA: TGTGCCAGCAGGGACAGGTTAATTGGCGGGGAGCTGTTTTTT. Translation gives CASRDRLIGGELFF.

The CDR3 loop is CASSSDRYGYTF. The CDR3 bases are TGCGCCAGCAGCTCCGACAGGTATGGCTACACCTTC. The rearrangement links TRBV5-1 to TRBJ1-2, with D perhaps TRBD1 (6 bases). Germline CDR1 reads SGHRS; CDR2 reads YFSETQ. V lost 3 bases and J 5 bases, leaving 8 bases between the germline ends. The CDR3 sequence is 12 residues long.

This clone appeared once. This rearrangement joins TRBV18 to TRBJ1-5, with D maybe TRBD1 (5 bases). CDR3 length: 15 amino acids. With 3 bases removed from V and 3 bases from J, the gap between germline ends came to 12 bases. CDR1 is KGHSH and CDR2 is LQKENI in the germline V gene. This CDR3 is CASSPGGEDNQPQHF. The CDR3 bases are TGTGCCAGCTCACCCGGAGGGGAGGACAATCAGCCCCAGCATTTT.

The chain combines TRBV19 with TRBJ2-4; weak D call: TRBD2 (6 bases). CDR3 length: 12 residues. Germline CDR1 reads LNHDA; CDR2 reads SQIVND (reference sequence). Trimming stripped 1 base from V and 16 bases from J, with 14 bases between. The CDR3 loop reads CASSIAGGAGYF. The CDR3, as DNA: TGTGCCAGTAGTATAGCCGGCGGGGCGGGATACTTC.